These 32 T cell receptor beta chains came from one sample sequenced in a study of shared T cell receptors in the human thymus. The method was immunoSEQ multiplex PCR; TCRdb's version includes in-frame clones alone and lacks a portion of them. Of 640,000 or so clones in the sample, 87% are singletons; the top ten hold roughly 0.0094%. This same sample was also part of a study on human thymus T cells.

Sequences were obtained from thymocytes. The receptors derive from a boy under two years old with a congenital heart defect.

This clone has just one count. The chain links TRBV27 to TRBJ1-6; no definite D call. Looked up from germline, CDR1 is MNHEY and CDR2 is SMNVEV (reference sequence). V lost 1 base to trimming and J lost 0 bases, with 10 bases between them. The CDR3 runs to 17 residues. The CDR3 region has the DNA TGTGCCAGCAGTTTATGGGCAGTGAGCTCCTATAATTCACCCCTCCACTTT. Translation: CASSLWAVSSYNSPLHF.

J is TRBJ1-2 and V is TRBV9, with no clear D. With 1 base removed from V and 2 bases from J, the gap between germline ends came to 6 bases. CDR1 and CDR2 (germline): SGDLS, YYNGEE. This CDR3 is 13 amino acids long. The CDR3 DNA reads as TGTGCCAGCAGCGTACTACAGAACTATGGCTACACCTTC. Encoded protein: CASSVLQNYGYTF. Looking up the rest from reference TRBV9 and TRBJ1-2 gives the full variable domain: DSGVTQTPKHLITATGQRVTLRCSPRSGDLSVYWYQQSLDQGLQFLIQYYNGEERAKGNILERFSAQQFPDLHSELNLSSLELGDSALYFCASSVLQNYGYTFGSGTRLTVV.

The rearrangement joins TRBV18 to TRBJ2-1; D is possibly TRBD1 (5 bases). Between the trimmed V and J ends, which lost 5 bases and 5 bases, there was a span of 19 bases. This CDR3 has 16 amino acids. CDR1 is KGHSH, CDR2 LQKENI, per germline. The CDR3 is CASSSHRSASDNEQFF. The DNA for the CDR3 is TGTGCCAGCTCATCTCACAGGTCCGCATCCGACAATGAGCAGTTCTTC.

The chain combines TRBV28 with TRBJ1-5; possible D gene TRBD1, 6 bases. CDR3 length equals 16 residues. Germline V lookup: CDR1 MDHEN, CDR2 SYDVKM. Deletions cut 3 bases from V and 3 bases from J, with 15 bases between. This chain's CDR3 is CASSFPGVGANQPQHF. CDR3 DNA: TGTGCCAGCAGTTTCCCGGGTGTGGGGGCCAATCAGCCCCAGCATTTT.

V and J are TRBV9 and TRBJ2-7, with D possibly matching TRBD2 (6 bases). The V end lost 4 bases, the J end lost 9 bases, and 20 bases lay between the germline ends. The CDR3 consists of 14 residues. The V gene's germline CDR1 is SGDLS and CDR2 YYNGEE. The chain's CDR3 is CASSRTTNPGMQYF. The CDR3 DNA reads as TGTGCCAGCAGCCGGACTACTAACCCCGGCATGCAGTACTTC.

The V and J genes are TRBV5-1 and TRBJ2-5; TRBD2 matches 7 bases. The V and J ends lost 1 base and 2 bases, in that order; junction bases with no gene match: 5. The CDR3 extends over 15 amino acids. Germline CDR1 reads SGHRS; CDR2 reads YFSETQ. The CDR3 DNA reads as TGCGCCAGCAGCTTGTCGGGGGAGGGACAAGAGACCCAGTACTTC. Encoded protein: CASSLSGEGQETQYF.

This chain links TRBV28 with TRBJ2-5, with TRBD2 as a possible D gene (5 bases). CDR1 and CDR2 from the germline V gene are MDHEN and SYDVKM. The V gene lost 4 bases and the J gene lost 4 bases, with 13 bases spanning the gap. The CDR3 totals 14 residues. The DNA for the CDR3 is TGTGCCAGCAGTTGGCGCCGGGATCTAGAGACCCAGTACTTC. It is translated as CASSWRRDLETQYF.

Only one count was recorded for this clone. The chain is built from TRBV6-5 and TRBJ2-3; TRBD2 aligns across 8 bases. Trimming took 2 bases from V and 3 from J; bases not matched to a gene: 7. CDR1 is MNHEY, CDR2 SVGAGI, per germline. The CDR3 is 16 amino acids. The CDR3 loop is CASSYLGLGRTDTQYF. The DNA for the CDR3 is TGTGCCAGCAGTTACCTGGGACTAGGTAGGACAGATACGCAGTATTTT.

The CDR3 spells CASRGSRMGLAGRETQYF. The CDR3 DNA is TGTGCCAGCAGAGGGTCCCGGATGGGACTAGCGGGGCGAGAGACCCAGTACTTC. The chain joins TRBV7-2 to TRBJ2-5; 13 nucleotides align to TRBD2. Per the germline V gene, CDR1 is SGHTA and CDR2 is FQGNSA. The CDR3 spans 18 residues. The V and J ends lost 6 bases and 4 bases, in that order; junction bases with no gene match: 14.

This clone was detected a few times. CDR3 amino acids: CASSQNLLNQPQHF. As DNA, the CDR3 is TGCGCCAGCAGCCAAAACCTACTAAATCAGCCCCAGCATTTT. J is TRBJ1-5 and V is TRBV4-3; D gene ambiguous. The germline CDR1 and CDR2 sequences are LGHNA and YSLEER. The CDR3 loop spans 14 amino acids. V gave up 2 bases and J gave up 4 bases, with 9 bases separating them.

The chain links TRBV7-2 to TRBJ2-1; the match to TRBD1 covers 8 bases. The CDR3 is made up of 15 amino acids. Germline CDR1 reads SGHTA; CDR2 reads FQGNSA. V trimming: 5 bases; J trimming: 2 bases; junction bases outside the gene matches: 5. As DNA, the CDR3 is TGTGCCAGCAGCCTGGACAGGGAACCCTACAATGAGCAGTTCTTC. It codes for CASSLDREPYNEQFF.

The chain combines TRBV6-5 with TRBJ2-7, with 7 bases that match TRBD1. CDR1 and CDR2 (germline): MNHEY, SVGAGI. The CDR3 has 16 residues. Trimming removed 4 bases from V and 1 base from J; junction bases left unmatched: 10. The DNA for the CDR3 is TGTGCCAGCAGTTTAATACAGGGGCTGGGATCCTACGAGCAGTACTTC. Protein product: CASSLIQGLGSYEQYF.

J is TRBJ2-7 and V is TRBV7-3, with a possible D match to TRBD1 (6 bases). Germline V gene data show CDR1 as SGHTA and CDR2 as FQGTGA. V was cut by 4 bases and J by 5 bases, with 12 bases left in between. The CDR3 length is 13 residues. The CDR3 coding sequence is TGTGCCAGCAGCTACAGGGAAGGCGACGAGCAGTACTTC. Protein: CASSYREGDEQYF.

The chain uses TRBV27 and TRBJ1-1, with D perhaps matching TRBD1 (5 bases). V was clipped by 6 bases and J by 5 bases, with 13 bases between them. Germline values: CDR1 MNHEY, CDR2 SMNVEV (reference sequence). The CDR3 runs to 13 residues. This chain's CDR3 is CASRGGAYTEAFF. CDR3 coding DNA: TGTGCCAGCAGGGGCGGGGCGTATACTGAAGCTTTCTTT.

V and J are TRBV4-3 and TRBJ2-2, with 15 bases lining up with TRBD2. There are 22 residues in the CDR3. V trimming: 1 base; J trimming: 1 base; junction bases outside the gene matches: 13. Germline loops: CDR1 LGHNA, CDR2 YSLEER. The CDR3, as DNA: TGCGCCAGCAGCCAAGGGCGAACAATGGGACTAGCGGGAGGACTGAACACCGGGGAGCTGTTTTTT. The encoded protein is CASSQGRTMGLAGGLNTGELFF.

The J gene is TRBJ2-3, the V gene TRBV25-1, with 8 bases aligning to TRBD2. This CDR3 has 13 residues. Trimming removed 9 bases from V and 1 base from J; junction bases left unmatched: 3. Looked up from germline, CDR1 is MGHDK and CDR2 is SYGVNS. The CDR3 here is CASGSGGTDTQYF. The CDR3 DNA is TGTGCCAGTGGTAGCGGGGGCACAGATACGCAGTATTTT. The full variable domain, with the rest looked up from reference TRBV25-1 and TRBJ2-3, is EADIYQTPRYLVIGTGKKITLECSQTMGHDKMYWYQQDPGMELHLIHYSYGVNSTEKGDLSSESTVSRIRTEHFPLTLESARPSHTSQYLCASGSGGTDTQYFGPGTRLTVL.

The CDR3 DNA sequence: TGCGCCAGCAGCTACCGACAGGGGATGTTCCAGCCCCAGCATTTT. As protein: CASSYRQGMFQPQHF. The chain recombines TRBV4-1 with TRBJ1-5; 8 bases fit TRBD1. This CDR3 comprises 15 residues. Germline V gene lookup returns CDR1 MGHRA and CDR2 YSYEKL. The junction had 10 bases not matched to a gene; V was cut back by 5 bases and J by 7 bases.

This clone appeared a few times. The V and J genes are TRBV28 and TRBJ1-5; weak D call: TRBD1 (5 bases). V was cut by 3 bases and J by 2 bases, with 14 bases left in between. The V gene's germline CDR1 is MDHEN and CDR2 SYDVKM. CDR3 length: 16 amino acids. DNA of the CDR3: TGTGCCAGCAGTTTGGGGGGGTCCGGGGGCAATCAGCCCCAGCATTTT. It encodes CASSLGGSGGNQPQHF.

The CDR3 DNA sequence: TGTGCCAGCAGTTTACGCAGGACTTACGAGCAGTACTTC. Encoded protein: CASSLRRTYEQYF. The rearrangement joins TRBV27 to TRBJ2-5, with D possibly matching TRBD2 (5 bases). With the DNA end fitting TRBJ2-7 better, the J assignment may be wrong. CDR3 length: 13 residues. Per the germline V gene, CDR1 is MNHEY and CDR2 is SMNVEV (reference sequence).

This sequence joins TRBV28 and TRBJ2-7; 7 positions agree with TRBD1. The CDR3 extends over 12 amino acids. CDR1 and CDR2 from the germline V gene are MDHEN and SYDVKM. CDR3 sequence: CAARDSPYEQYF. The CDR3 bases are TGTGCAGCCAGGGACAGTCCCTACGAGCAGTACTTC.

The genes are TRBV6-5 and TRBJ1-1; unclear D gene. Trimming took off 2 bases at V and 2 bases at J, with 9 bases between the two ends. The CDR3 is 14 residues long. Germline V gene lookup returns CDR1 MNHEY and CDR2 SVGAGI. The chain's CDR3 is CASSYERTNTEAFF. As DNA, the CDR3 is TGTGCCAGCAGTTACGAACGGACTAACACTGAAGCTTTCTTT.

DNA for the CDR3: TGTGCCAGCAGTCCCCCTGGGGGGGAGAGCAATCAGCCCCAGCATTTT. It translates to CASSPPGGESNQPQHF. This chain uses TRBV28 with TRBJ1-5; tentative D call: TRBD1 (5 bases). CDR3 size: 16 residues. Germline V gene data show CDR1 as MDHEN and CDR2 as SYDVKM. V was clipped by 5 bases and J by 1 base, with 15 bases between them. Based on the CDR3 plus reference TRBV28 and TRBJ1-5, the full variable domain is DVKVTQSSRYLVKRTGEKVFLECVQDMDHENMFWYRQDPGLGLRLIYFSYDVKMKEKGDIPEGYSVSREKKERFSLILESASTNQTSMYLCASSPPGGESNQPQHFGDGTRLSIL.

This CDR3 is CASSLYRGVGGYTF. Here the CDR3 DNA reads TGTGCCAGCAGTTTATACAGGGGGGTTGGTGGCTACACCTTC. The chain employs TRBV27 and TRBJ1-2; TRBD1 agrees at 8 bases. From germline, CDR1 is MNHEY and CDR2 SMNVEV (reference sequence). Trimming cost V 1 base and J 7 bases; bases outside gene matches: 5. The CDR3 consists of 14 residues.

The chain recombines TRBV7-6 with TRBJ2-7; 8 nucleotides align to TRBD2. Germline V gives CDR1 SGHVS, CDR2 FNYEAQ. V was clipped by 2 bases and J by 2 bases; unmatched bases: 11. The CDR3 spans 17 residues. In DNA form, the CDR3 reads TGTGCCAGCAGCTTATATCGCGGGGGGCCAAGGACCTACGAGCAGTACTTC. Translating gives CASSLYRGGPRTYEQYF. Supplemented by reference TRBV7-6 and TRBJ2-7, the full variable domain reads GAGVSQSPRYKVTKRGQDVALRCDPISGHVSLYWYRQALGQGPEFLTYFNYEAQQDKSGLPNDRFSAERPEGSISTLTIQRTEQRDSAMYRCASSLYRGGPRTYEQYFGPGTRLTVT.

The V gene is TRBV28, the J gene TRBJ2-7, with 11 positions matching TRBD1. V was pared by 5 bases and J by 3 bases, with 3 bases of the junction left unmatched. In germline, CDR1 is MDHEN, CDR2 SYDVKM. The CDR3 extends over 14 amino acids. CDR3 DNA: TGTGCCAGCAGTCCTGGGACAGGGGGCTACGAGCAGTACTTC. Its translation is CASSPGTGGYEQYF.

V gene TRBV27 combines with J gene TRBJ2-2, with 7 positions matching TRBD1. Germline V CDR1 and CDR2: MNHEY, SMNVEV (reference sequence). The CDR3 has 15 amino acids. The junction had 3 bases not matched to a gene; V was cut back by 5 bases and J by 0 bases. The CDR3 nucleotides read TGTGCCAGCAGTCGGGACAGACCGAACACCGGGGAGCTGTTTTTT. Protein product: CASSRDRPNTGELFF.

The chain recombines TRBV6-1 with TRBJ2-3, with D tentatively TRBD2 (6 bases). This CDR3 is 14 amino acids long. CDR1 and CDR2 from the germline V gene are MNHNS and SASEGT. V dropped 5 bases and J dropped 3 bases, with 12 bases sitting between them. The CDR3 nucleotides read TGTGCCAGCAGTTTTTCGGGAGATACAGATACGCAGTATTTT. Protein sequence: CASSFSGDTDTQYF.

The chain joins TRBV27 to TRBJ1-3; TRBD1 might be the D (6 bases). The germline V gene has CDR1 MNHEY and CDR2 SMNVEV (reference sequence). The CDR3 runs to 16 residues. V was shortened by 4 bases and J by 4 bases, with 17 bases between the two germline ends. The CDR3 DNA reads TGTGCCAGCAGTTCCAACACAACAGGGCCCGGAAACACCATATATTTT. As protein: CASSSNTTGPGNTIYF.

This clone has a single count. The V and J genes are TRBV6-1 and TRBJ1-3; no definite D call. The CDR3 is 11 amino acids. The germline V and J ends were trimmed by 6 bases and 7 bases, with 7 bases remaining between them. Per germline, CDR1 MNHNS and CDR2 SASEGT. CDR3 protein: CASSAINTIYF. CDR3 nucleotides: TGTGCCAGCAGCGCGATTAACACCATATATTTT.

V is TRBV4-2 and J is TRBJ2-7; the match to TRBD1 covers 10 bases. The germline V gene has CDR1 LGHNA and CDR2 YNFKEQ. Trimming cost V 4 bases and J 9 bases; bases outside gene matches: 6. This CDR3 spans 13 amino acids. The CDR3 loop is CASSRGGQGLQYF. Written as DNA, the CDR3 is TGTGCCAGCAGCCGGGGGGGACAGGGGTTGCAGTACTTC.

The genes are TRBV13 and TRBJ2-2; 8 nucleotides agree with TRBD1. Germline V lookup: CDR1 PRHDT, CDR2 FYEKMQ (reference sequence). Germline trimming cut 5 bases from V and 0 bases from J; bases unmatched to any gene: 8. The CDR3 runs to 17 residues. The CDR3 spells CASSTHLDRANTGELFF. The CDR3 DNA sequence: TGTGCCAGCAGCACCCATTTGGACAGGGCGAACACCGGGGAGCTGTTTTTT.

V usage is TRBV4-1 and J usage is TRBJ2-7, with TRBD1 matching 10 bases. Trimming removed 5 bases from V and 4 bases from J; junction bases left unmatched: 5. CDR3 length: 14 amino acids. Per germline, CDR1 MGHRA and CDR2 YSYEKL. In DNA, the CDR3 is TGCGCCAGCAGCGAGGACAGGGGGACGTACGAGCAGTACTTC. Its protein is CASSEDRGTYEQYF.